This T cell receptor beta chain comes out of a study of blood T cells in healthy people across ages (dated by TCRdb to about 2015). About the investigation overall: Template switching captured roughly one uniquely barcoded TCR beta cDNA molecule per two T cells in model experiments. Using the same blood draw, the study looked at two additional independent replicas of 1 million unique cDNA reads for two donors, one aged 18 to 29 and the other aged 80 or older. The study measured age-related changes in TCR beta repertoire diversity using deep sequencing normalized with unique cDNA molecular identifiers. Four age groups were formed from the donors: young (average approximately 15 years), middle-aged (approximately 40), aged (62) and long-lived (roughly 88). To avoid experimental bias, donors of different ages were distributed randomly across sequencing lanes.

General conclusions and limits of the study: Compared with the aged group, the long-lived group had more naive CD4+ T cells, fewer expanded clones and increased TCR diversity, suggesting age selection. Observed TCR beta diversity correlated strongly with the percentage of naive T cells measured by flow cytometry. Conclusive comparison of naive and antigen-experienced compartments was prevented by the profiling of bulk unsorted PBMCs. Estimates of total diversity based on one million sequenced T cells were regarded as lower bounds and as underestimates. As age increased, observed TCR beta diversity per million T cells dropped in a roughly linear way, and a significant reduction was already evident by age 40. Because donor CMV infection status was unknown, age-related changes in expanded clonotypes were potentially confounded.

This clonotype has just a few counts. What this receptor recognizes is not known. Base quality data are lacking; no much larger clone is found one base away. The CDR3 runs 15 amino acids, cysteine and phenylalanine included. Only the CDR3 DNA is retained, 45 bases long and in frame from the first base. Via the germline V gene (reference sequence), CDR1 is LNHNV and CDR2 YYDKDF. V is pruned by 4 bases and J by 5 bases, leaving 5 bases of the junction without a gene match. Systemically healthy Caucasian individuals from Russia, around 38 in total and aged roughly 6 to 100 years, were included as donors. Ten milliliters of peripheral blood were drawn from each donor into EDTA-treated Vacutainer tubes. PBMCs were isolated by Ficoll-Paque density-gradient centrifugation, with at least 6 million obtained per sample. Total RNA was extracted from PBMCs with Trizol reagent, with at least 6 micrograms obtained per sample. For every donor, flow cytometry on a PBMC aliquot measured the percentage of naive CD45RAhigh/CD27high T cells.

The library relied on 5' RACE. Sequencing was carried out with an Illumina HiSeq 2500. A second PCR of roughly 7 to 11 cycles was performed with a sample-barcoded 5' primer and a J-beta primer mix. A unique molecular identifier was introduced onto each TCR beta cDNA molecule by a template-switch 5' adaptor carrying 12 random nucleotides. Each sample yielded at least 2.5 million CDR3-containing paired-end reads. First-strand cDNA was synthesized from all RNA with the Mint cDNA synthesis kit, primed by a TRBC-specific oligonucleotide. Following uracil-DNA glycosylase treatment, a first 18-cycle PCR with universal primers M1SS and BC2_uni_R was performed on all cDNA. Per the authors' processing: Each sample was normalized by randomly selecting 1 million high-quality reads, each carrying a distinct molecular identifier. Reads with shared molecular identifiers were discarded instead of being binned into consensus sequences. CDR3 identification, clonotype clustering and error correction used MiTCR with a Q25 quality threshold and the strictest error-elimination algorithm. A nonparametric unseen species model with Euler transformation was used to estimate a lower bound on total TCR beta diversity. TCRdb trimmed public reads at Q25 via fastp, called clones via MiXCR and kept in-frame beta chains. Every entry covers one CDR3 protein and lists the most common genes and DNA from its rows. The V and J calls and clone size come from TCRdb's table, not from the authors' own analysis. A total of about 1,000,000 distinct CDR3 sequences appear in this sample, under 45% of them only once. The ten largest clones capture 15% to 20% of the sample.

Material: blood. This receptor chain uses TRBV15 and TRBJ2-3; a stretch of 11 junction bases matches TRBD2. The receptor's source is a woman aged 55-69 years in good health. In nucleotide form, the sequence is TGTGCCACCAGCATACTAGCGGGAGCGGGAGATACGCAGTATTTT. Translation gives CATSILAGAGDTQYF.